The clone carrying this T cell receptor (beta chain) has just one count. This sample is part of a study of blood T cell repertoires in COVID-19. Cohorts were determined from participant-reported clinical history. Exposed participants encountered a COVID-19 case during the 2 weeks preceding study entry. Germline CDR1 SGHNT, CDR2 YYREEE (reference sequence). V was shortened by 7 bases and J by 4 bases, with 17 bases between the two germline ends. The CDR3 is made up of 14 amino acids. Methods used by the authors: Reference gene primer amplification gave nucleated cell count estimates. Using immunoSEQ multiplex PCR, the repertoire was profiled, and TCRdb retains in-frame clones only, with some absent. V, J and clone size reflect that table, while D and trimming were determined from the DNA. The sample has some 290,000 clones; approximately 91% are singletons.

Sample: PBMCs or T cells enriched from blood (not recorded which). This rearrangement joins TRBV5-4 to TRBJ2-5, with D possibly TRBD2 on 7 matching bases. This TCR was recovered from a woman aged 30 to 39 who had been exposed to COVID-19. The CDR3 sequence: CASGGRGGGETQYF. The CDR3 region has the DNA TGTGCCAGCGGAGGGAGGGGGGGAGGAGAGACCCAGTACTTC.